This is a list of T cell receptor beta chains from one sample in a study of blood T cell repertoires in COVID-19. Measured with immunoSEQ multiplex PCR; TCRdb has only the in-frame clones, and not every one. Among 200,000 to 300,000 clones listed, 84% were seen once. The specimen was peripheral blood. These receptors originate from a human donor in a cohort sampled during active COVID-19. The CDR3 runs from the conserved cysteine through the conserved F or W. Fields, in order: clone size, D gene, V gene, J gene, CDR3 DNA, CDR3 protein. A D gene is named only where the DNA matches it firmly. The size field is filled for only some rows; it gives once, few, many or a size class.

size: once
D: -
V: TRBV2
J: TRBJ2-5
DNA: TGTGCCAGCAGTGAGGTCTATCCAGAGACCCAGTACTTC
CDR3: CASSEVYPETQYF

size: -
D: -
V: TRBV5-1
J: TRBJ2-5
DNA: TGCGCCAGCAGCTCGACGGGTCAAGAGACCCAGTACTTC
CDR3: CASSSTGQETQYF

size: -
D: TRBD2
V: TRBV7-6
J: TRBJ2-3
DNA: TGTGCCAGCAGCTTATTTAGCGGGGGGGCCACAGATACGCAGTATTTT
CDR3: CASSLFSGGATDTQYF

size: -
D: -
V: TRBV4-2
J: TRBJ2-2
DNA: TGTGCCAGCAGCCAAGGCGGGCGGATTAACACCGGGGAGCTGTTTTTT
CDR3: CASSQGGRINTGELFF

size: -
D: -
V: TRBV5-5
J: TRBJ2-1
DNA: TGTGCCAGCAGCTTGGTTCCCAGGGGGGCCCTCTACAATGAGCAGTTCTTC
CDR3: CASSLVPRGALYNEQFF

size: -
D: -
V: TRBV6-5
J: TRBJ1-5
DNA: TGTGCCAGCAGGATCAGGGTTTGGAGCAATCAGCCCCAGCATTTT
CDR3: CASRIRVWSNQPQHF

size: -
D: TRBD2
V: TRBV3-1/TRBV3-2
J: TRBJ2-5
DNA: TGTGCCAGCAGCCATCCCGGACTAGCGGGGGACCCGTACCAAGAGACCCAGTACTTC
CDR3: CASSHPGLAGDPYQETQYF

size: -
D: -
V: TRBV29-1
J: TRBJ1-1
DNA: TGCAGCGTTGACGCAGGGCGGATGACTGAAGCTTTCTTT
CDR3: CSVDAGRMTEAFF

size: -
D: -
V: TRBV2
J: TRBJ1-3
DNA: TGTGCCAGCAGTGAAAGGCAGGGCTTTGGAAACACCATATATTTT
CDR3: CASSERQGFGNTIYF

size: -
D: -
V: TRBV6-5
J: TRBJ1-5
DNA: TGTGCCAGCAATCAAGACAGGATAAATCAGCCCCAGCATTTT
CDR3: CASNQDRINQPQHF

size: -
D: -
V: TRBV11-2
J: TRBJ1-2
DNA: TGTGCCAGCAGCCGAGGGGAGGGATACGGCTACACCTTC
CDR3: CASSRGEGYGYTF

size: -
D: TRBD2
V: TRBV6-5
J: TRBJ2-5
DNA: TGTGCCAGCGCGACTAGCGAGGAGACCCAGTACTTC
CDR3: CASATSEETQYF

size: -
D: TRBD1
V: TRBV28
J: TRBJ2-7
DNA: TGTGCCAGCAGTTGGACCAGGGGGTCCTACGAGCAGTACTTC
CDR3: CASSWTRGSYEQYF

size: few
D: -
V: TRBV6-5
J: TRBJ1-1
DNA: TGTGCCAGCAGACCTGGGGGGAGTTATAAAGCTTTCTTT
CDR3: CASRPGGSYKAFF

size: -
D: -
V: TRBV7-2
J: TRBJ2-5
DNA: TGTGCCAGCAGCTTAACTTCCCCAGAGACCCAGTACTTC
CDR3: CASSLTSPETQYF

size: few
D: TRBD1
V: TRBV7-6
J: TRBJ1-1
DNA: TGTGCCAGCAGCCTAGGGACAGGGCGGACTGAAGCTTTCTTT
CDR3: CASSLGTGRTEAFF